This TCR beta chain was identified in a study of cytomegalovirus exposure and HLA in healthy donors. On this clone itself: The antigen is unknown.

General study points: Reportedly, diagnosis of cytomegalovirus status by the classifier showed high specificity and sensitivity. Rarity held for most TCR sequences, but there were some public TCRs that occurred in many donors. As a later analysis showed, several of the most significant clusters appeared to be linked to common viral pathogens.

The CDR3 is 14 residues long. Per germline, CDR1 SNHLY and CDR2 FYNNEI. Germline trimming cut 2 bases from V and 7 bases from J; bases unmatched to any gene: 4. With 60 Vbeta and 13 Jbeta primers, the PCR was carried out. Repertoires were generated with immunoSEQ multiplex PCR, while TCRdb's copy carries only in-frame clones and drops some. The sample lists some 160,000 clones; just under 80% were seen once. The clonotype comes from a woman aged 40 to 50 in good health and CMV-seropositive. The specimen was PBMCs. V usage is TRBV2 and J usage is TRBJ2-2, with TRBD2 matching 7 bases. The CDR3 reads CASSESRGSGELFF. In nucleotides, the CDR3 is TGTGCCAGCAGTGAATCGCGGGGGAGCGGGGAGCTGTTTTTT.